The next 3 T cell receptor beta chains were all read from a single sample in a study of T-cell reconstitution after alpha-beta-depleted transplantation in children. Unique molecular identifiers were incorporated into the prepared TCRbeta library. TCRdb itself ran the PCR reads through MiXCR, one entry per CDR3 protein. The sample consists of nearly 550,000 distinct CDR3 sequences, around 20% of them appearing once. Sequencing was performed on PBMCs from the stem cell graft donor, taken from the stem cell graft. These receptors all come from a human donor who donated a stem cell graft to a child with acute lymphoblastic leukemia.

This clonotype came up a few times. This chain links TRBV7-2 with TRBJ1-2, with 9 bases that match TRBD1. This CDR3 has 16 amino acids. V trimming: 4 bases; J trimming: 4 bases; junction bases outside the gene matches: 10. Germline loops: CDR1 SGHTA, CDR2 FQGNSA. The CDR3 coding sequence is TGTGCCAGCAGCTCCAGGACAGGGGAAGTTCCCTATGGCTACACCTTC. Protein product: CASSSRTGEVPYGYTF.

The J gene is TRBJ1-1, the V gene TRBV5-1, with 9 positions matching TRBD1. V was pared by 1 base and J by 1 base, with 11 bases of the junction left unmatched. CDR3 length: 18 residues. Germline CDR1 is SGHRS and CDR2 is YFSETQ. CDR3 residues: CASSLPRDREVWNTEAFF. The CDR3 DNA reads TGCGCCAGCAGCTTGCCCAGGGACAGGGAGGTATGGAACACTGAAGCTTTCTTT.

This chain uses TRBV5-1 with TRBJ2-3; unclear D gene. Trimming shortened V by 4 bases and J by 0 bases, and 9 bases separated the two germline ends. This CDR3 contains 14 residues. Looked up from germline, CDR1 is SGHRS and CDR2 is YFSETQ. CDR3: CASSPDWSTDTQYF. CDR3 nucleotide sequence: TGCGCCAGCAGCCCCGATTGGAGCACAGATACGCAGTATTTT.